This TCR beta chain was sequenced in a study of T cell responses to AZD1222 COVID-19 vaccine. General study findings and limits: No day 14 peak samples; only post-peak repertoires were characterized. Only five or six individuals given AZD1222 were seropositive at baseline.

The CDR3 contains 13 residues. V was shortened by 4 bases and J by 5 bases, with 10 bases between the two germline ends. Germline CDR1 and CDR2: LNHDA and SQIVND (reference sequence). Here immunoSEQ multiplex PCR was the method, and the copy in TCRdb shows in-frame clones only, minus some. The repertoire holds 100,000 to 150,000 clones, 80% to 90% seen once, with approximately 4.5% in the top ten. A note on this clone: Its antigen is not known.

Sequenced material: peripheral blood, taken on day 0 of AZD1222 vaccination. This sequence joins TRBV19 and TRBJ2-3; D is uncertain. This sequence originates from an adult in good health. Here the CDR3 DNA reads TGTGCCAGTAGTAAGAGCCTCCAAGATACGCAGTATTTT. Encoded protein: CASSKSLQDTQYF.